This TCR beta chain originates from a study of OX40 agonist ivuxolimab in advanced cancers. About the research overall: Previous treatment with anti-PD-1, anti-PD-L1 or anti-CTLA-4 therapy was allowed; about 40% had received some.

About this clone itself: The antigen is unknown.

Sequencing was performed with immunoSEQ multiplex PCR; in TCRdb, only in-frame clones are kept and a portion is missing. The repertoire consists of about 69,000 clones, with roughly 90% occurring once and the leading ten covering about 11%. Germline lookup yields CDR1 SGHAT and CDR2 FQNNGV. This CDR3 has 14 residues. V gave up 0 bases and J gave up 12 bases, with 15 bases separating them. Study-level findings and limits: Blood T cells, both CD4+ and CD8+, expanded clonally by week 6 at 0.1 to 3.0 mg/kg. Low normalized T-cell clonal expansion was additionally recorded for some nonresponders.

The chain has TRBV11-2 and TRBJ2-4; D is perhaps TRBD1 (5 bases). The receptor comes from an adult with an advanced solid tumor such as melanoma, head and neck, liver or kidney cancer. The sequenced sample was CD4+ or CD8+ T cells sorted from blood, obtained in a trial of the OX40 agonist ivuxolimab. CDR3 loop: CASSLDIRKGSQYF. CDR3 coding DNA: TGTGCCAGCAGCTTAGATATACGCAAGGGGTCTCAGTACTTC.